This T cell receptor (beta chain) derives from a study of monozygotic twins with cystic fibrosis. Study findings and constraints: Age, concordance and disease severity did not associate with shared CDR3 numbers. Clonality was generally low (median around 0.0098), higher in the most severe patients. Unrelated CF individuals shared fewer identical clonotypes than monozygotic CF twins. J usage was most co-twin-similar in 8 of 16 pairs, V in 13.

TCRdb's copy holds only in-frame clones and misses some; the assay was immunoSEQ multiplex PCR. The sample has 12,000 to 15,000 clones; approximately 90% are singletons. Comment on this clone: Its antigen remains unknown.

Per the germline V gene, CDR1 is SGHNT and CDR2 is YYREEE (reference sequence). V shed 2 bases and J shed 3 bases, with 3 bases lying between them. The CDR3 length is 12 residues. This chain uses TRBV5-4 with TRBJ2-1; D not resolved. The receptor was isolated from a boy between 10 and 17 years old with cystic fibrosis. What was sequenced was blood. DNA of the CDR3: TGTGCCAGCAGCTTTAGCTACAATGAGCAGTTCTTC. It specifies CASSFSYNEQFF. Looking up the rest from reference TRBV5-4 and TRBJ2-1 gives the full variable domain: ETGVTQSPTHLIKTRGQQVTLRCSSQSGHNTVSWYQQALGQGPQFIFQYYREEENGRGNFPPRFSGLQFPNYSSELNVNALELDDSALYLCASSFSYNEQFFGPGTRLTVL.